This T cell receptor beta chain was sequenced in a study of T cells after yellow fever vaccination. Trimming took off 4 bases at V and 2 bases at J, with 10 bases between the two ends. Per the germline V gene, CDR1 is SGHRS and CDR2 is YFSETQ. The CDR3 contains 13 residues. Universal primer sites and UMIs were introduced during 5'RACE template-switching synthesis of TCR cDNA. TCRdb re-derived calls from the 5' RACE reads in MiXCR, one entry per CDR3 protein. This table has around 340,000 distinct CDR3 sequences, 8.7% appearing once. The specimen was PBMCs, collected on the day of the first yellow fever vaccination. The chain combines TRBV5-1 with TRBJ2-7; possible D gene TRBD2, 5 bases. The TCR comes from a man between 18 and 29 years old who received the YFV17D yellow fever vaccine. The CDR3 nucleotides are TGCGCCAGCAGCGTGGACTCCCCCTACGAGCAGTACTTC. Residues: CASSVDSPYEQYF.